This T cell receptor beta chain was captured in a study of T cell repertoires in cytomegalovirus infection. Whole-study context: HLA-B-restricted CMV epitopes that are well studied, plus recently identified HLA-C-restricted ones, were used by the study. The public TCR beta signatures pointed to both CMV infection and matching HLA type.

Via MiXCR, TCRdb re-called the reads, giving one row per CDR3 protein. The sample holds about 51,000 distinct CDR3 sequences; about a fifth are singletons and the top ten take around 27%. As concerns this clonotype: What it binds is unknown.

V shed 5 bases, J shed 2 bases, and the junction held 6 bases outside the gene matches. CDR1 and CDR2 from the germline V gene are SGHVS and FQNEAQ. CDR3 size: 15 residues. Points from the study as a whole: Dominant in the ex vivo response were TCR beta clonotypes restricted by HLA-C and specific for CMV. Carriage of CMV together with the relevant HLA was identifiable through cumulative public TCR beta family frequency.

This clonotype originated in a human donor in good health (CMV status not recorded). Some clones in this sample may be carry-over from other donors' samples. The sequenced sample was CD8+ T cells from cultured PBMCs, obtained from culture after CMV antigen stimulation. This chain joins TRBV7-8 and TRBJ2-1; TRBD1 matches at 7 bases. The CDR3 loop is CASSHGTETYNEQFF. CDR3 sequence (DNA): TGTGCCAGCAGCCACGGGACAGAAACCTACAATGAGCAGTTCTTC. Filled out from reference TRBV7-8 and TRBJ2-1, the complete variable domain reads GAGVSQSPRYKVAKRGQDVALRCDPISGHVSLFWYQQALGQGPEFLTYFQNEAQLDKSGLPSDRFFAERPEGSVSTLKIQRTQQEDSAVYLCASSHGTETYNEQFFGPGTRLTVL.